This TCR beta chain comes out of a study of control samples from healthy donors and cancer patients. Trimming took off 0 bases at V and 4 bases at J, with 3 bases between the two ends. The CDR3 spans 12 residues. Germline CDR1 and CDR2: LGHDT and YNNKEL (reference sequence). Clones were read by immunoSEQ multiplex PCR, and TCRdb kept only the in-frame ones, dropping some. This sample carries under 150,000 clones, roughly 92% of them seen once, and the ten largest clones take around 10%. The sequence was collected from a man under 40 in good health. Sequencing input: blood. The gene calls are TRBV3-1 (or the pseudogene TRBV3-2) and TRBJ2-5, with unresolved D. For the CDR3, the DNA is TGTGCCAGCAGCCAAGATGGAGAGACCCAGTACTTC. Translating gives CASSQDGETQYF.